Sequencing of this T cell receptor beta chain was carried out in a study of blood T cell repertoires in COVID-19. Study-wide background: From the United States, Italy and Spain came samples of acute and convalescent COVID-19. Sample material is recorded as cDNA or gDNA derived from T cells, B-cell-depleted T cells, or PBMCs.

Per germline, CDR1 MDHEN and CDR2 SYDVKM. This CDR3 contains 13 residues. The germline V and J ends were trimmed by 10 bases and 1 base, with 13 bases remaining between them. Per the authors' pipeline: Cell counts per sample came from amplifying reference gene primers. Some clones are missing from TCRdb's copy, which holds only in-frame ones; the method was immunoSEQ multiplex PCR. That table supplies the V and J calls and clone size; D and trimming were determined from the DNA. Of around 30,000 clones listed, 90% were seen once; the top ten hold approximately 19%. This sequence originates from a man older than 75 with acute or convalescent COVID-19. The chain couples TRBV28 to TRBJ1-1; D gene unclear. The sequenced material came from peripheral blood. CDR3 bases: TGTGCCATTCTCCGCCCGGGGAACACTGAAGCTTTCTTT. Translation: CAILRPGNTEAFF.